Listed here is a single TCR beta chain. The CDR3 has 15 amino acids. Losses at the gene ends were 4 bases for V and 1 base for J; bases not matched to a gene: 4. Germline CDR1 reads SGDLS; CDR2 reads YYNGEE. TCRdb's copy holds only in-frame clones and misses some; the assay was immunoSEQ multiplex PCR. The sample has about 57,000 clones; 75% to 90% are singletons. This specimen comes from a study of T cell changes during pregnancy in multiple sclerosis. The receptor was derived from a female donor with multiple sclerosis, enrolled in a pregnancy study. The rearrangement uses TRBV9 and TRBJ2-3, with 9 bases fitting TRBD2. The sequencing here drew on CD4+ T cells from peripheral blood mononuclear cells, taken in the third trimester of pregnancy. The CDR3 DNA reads TGTGCCAGCAGCCCCCGACTAGCGGGCACAGATACGCAGTATTTT. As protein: CASSPRLAGTDTQYF.